This TCR beta chain was sequenced during a study of identical twins' blood T cells (dated by TCRdb to the early 2010s). Regarding the study in general: The approximately twelve libraries, six for the alpha chain and six for the beta chain, yielded around 50 million Illumina reads in total. Using next-generation sequencing, the study compared the TCR alpha and beta chain repertoires of three pairs of monozygous twins to assess how genetics influences repertoire formation.

Donors were six healthy women forming three monozygous twin pairs. All three twin pairs had been reared together and were thought likely to have met the same infectious agents and vaccines. RNA was isolated from peripheral blood mononuclear cells and used to prepare TCR cDNA libraries. In the case of this clonotype: The antigen this receptor binds is unknown. Base qualities were left out, and no much larger clone turns up one base away.

Library preparation used 5' RACE. The data were produced on an Illumina Genome Analyzer IIx. RNA-based TCR cDNA libraries were prepared by a previously described protocol with several modifications. Sample-specific barcodes were introduced on both ends of each TCR cDNA library during cDNA synthesis and amplification to prevent cross-contamination. For the original study's pipeline: Between about 95,000 and nearly 550,000 clonotypes were identified per individual, and roughly 2.2 to 3.6 million CDR3-containing reads were obtained per library. After reads with improper barcode index combinations were thrown out, a cloneset for each library was built using the MiTCR software. While assembling CDR3 clonotypes, MiTCR filtered or rescued low-quality reads and corrected PCR and sequencing errors. Artificial out-of-frame clonotypes were removed by being mapped to in-frame sequences, with one indel in the CDR3 allowed. V and J gene usage similarity between donors was measured as Jensen-Shannon divergence divided by mean entropy. The public reads were quality trimmed at Q25 with fastp and then assembled into clones with MiXCR by TCRdb, keeping productive beta chains. For every CDR3 protein sequence, its rows merge into one entry that carries the most common genes and DNA. The V and J calls were determined by TCRdb, not by the authors. Recorded for this sample are 350,000 to 400,000 distinct CDR3 sequences; about 28% of them occurred a single time. About 6.1% of the sample goes to the ten largest clones.

What the work shows at the level of the full study, not this receptor alone: Because the twins were reared together, environmental influences could not be excluded as an explanation for twin similarity. Looking at the most abundant TCRbeta clonotypes, every donor had more CDR3 sequences in common with her twin than with unrelated donors. V gene usage was reported to be markedly more similar within twin pairs than between unrelated donors, even among non-selected out-of-frame TCRbeta clonotypes. The number of shared CDR3 clonotypes between two donors was mainly determined by the product of their cloneset sizes, and twins did not clearly deviate from this trend. Validation by independent studies was stated to be required for the proposed role of the TCRalpha J segment in MHC recognition during thymic selection.

The germline V gene provides CDR1 LGHNA and CDR2 YSLEER. For this chain, trimming is 0 bases at the V end and 1 base at the J end, and the number of junction bases without a gene match is 6. The CDR3 runs 18 amino acids, cysteine and phenylalanine included. The sequence is cut down to CDR3 DNA, 54 bases in frame from base 1. The chain joins TRBV4-3 to TRBJ2-1; 10 central bases correspond to TRBD2. The clonotype was recovered from a woman between 18 and 55 years old in good health. The material sequenced was PBMCs. The CDR3 reads as follows: CASSQEGLAGVSYNEQFF. The nucleotide sequence reads TGCGCCAGCAGCCAAGAGGGCCTAGCGGGAGTGTCCTACAATGAGCAGTTCTTC.